Sequencing of this T cell receptor (beta chain) was carried out in a study of ipilimumab plus nivolumab after autologous stem cell transplantation. Study-wide points: Per the authors, repertoire, Treg and microbiota data justify further study.

Starting 14 to 28 days after autologous transplant, ipilimumab 1 mg/kg was given. Assay: immunoSEQ multiplex PCR; the TCRdb copy retains only in-frame clones and omits some. The sample gives more than 20,000 clones, 77% of which show up once; 20% is in the top ten. The CDR3 extends over 16 amino acids. As regards this clone: The antigen is unknown.

The receptor comes from a male donor with diffuse large B-cell lymphoma. This chain links TRBV7-5 with TRBJ1-5. TRBV7-5 is deemed a pseudogene. The material was PBMCs, obtained in a trial of ipilimumab plus nivolumab as post-transplant consolidation. The CDR3 is CARSLRRGASNQPQHF. The CDR3 DNA reads as TGTGCCAGAAGCTTAAGGAGGGGAGCAAGCAATCAGCCCCAGCATTTT.